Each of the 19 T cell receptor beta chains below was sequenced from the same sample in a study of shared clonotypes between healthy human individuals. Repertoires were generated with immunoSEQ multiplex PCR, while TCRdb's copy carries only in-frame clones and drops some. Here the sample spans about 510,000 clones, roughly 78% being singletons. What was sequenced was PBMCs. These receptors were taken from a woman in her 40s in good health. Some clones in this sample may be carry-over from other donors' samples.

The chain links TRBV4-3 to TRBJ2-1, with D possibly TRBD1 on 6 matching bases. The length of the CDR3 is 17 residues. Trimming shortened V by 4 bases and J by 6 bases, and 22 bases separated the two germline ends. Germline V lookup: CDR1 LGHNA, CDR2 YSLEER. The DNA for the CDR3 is TGCGCCAGCAGCCTACAAGGGGCCAGGGGATTTGCCAATGAGCAGTTCTTC. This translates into CASSLQGARGFANEQFF.

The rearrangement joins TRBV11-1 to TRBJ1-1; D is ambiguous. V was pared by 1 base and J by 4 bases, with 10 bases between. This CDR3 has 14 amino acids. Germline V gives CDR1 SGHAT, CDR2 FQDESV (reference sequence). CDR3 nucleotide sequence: TGTGCCAGCAGCTTAGTCCGGGCTTCCACTGAAGCTTTCTTT. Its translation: CASSLVRASTEAFF.

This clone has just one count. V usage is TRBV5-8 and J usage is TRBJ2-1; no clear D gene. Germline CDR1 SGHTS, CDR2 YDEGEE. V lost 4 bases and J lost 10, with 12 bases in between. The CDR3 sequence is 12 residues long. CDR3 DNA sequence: TGTGCCAGCAGCCAGACCCGGGTAGAGCAGTTCTTC. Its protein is CASSQTRVEQFF.

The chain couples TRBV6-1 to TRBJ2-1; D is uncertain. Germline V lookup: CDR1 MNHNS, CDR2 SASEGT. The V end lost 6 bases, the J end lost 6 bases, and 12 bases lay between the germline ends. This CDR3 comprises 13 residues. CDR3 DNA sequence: TGTGCCAGCAGGGATCAGGAGCCCAATGAGCAGTTCTTC. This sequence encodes CASRDQEPNEQFF.

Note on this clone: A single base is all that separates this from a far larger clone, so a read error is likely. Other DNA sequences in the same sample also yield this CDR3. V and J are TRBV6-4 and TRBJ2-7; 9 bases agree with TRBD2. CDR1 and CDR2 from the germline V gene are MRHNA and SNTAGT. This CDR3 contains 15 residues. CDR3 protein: CASSAVLAGVDEQYF. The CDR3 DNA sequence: TGTGCCAGCAGTGCGGTATTAGCGGGAGTTGACGAGCAGTATTTC.

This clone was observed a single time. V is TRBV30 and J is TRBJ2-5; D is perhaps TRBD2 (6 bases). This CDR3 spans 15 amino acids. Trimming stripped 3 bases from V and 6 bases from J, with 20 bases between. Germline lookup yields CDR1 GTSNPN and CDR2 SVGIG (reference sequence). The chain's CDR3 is CAWREGSFPWQTQYF. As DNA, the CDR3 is TGTGCCTGGAGGGAGGGGTCTTTCCCCTGGCAGACCCAGTACTTC.

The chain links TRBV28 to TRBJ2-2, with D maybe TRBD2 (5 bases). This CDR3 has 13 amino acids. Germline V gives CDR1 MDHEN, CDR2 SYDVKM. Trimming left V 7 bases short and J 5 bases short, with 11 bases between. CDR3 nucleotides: TGTGCCAGCATAAGAGCGGATACCGGGGAGCTGTTTTTT. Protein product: CASIRADTGELFF.

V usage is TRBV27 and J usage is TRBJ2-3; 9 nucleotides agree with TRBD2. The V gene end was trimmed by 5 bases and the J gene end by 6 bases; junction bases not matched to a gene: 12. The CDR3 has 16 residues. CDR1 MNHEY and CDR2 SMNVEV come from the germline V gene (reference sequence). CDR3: CASSLAGLTHGDTQYF. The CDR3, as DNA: TGTGCCAGCAGTCTAGCGGGACTAACCCACGGGGATACGCAGTATTTT.

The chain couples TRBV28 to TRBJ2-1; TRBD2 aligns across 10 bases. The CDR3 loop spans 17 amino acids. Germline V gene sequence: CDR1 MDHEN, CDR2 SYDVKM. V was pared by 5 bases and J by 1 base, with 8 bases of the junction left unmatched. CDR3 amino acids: CASSLVPGLASYNEQFF. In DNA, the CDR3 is TGTGCCAGCAGTCTCGTTCCGGGACTAGCGTCCTACAATGAGCAGTTCTTC.

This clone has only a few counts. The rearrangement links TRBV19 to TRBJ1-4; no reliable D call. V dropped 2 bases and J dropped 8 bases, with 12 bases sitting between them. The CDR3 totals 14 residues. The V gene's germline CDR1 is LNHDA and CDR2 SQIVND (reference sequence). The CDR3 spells CASSIRRFGEKLFF. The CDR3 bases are TGTGCCAGTAGTATACGACGGTTTGGCGAAAAACTGTTTTTT. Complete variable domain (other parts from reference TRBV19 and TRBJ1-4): DGGITQSPKYLFRKEGQNVTLSCEQNLNHDAMYWYRQDPGQGLRLIYYSQIVNDFQKGDIAEGYSVSREKKESFPLTVTSAQKNPTAFYLCASSIRRFGEKLFFGSGTQLSVL.

CDR3 sequence (DNA): TGTGCCGTGCGCTACCAAAGAGGGGCGCTTATAACTGAAGCTTTCTTT. Translating gives CAVRYQRGALITEAFF. V and J are TRBV30 and TRBJ1-1, with D possibly TRBD1 on 5 matching bases. V shed 8 bases and J shed 5 bases, with 27 bases lying between them. Germline V gene data show CDR1 as GTSNPN and CDR2 as SVGIG (reference sequence). CDR3 size: 16 residues.

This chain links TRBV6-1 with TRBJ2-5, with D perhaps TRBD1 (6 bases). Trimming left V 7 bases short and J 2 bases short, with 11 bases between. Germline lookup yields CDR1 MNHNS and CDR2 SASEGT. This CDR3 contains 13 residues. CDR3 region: CASTAGTQETQYF. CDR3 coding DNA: TGTGCCAGCACTGCCGGGACACAAGAGACCCAGTACTTC.

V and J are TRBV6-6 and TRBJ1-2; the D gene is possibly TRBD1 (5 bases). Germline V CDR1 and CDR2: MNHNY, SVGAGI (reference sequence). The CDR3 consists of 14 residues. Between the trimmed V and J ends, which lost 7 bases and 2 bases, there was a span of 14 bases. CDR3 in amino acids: CASKSTDNNYGYTF. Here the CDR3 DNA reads TGTGCCAGCAAGTCGACAGACAACAACTATGGCTACACCTTC.

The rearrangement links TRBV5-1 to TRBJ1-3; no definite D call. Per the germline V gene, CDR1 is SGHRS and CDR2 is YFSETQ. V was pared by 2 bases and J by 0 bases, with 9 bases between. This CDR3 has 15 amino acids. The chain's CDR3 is CASSLTTNSGNTIYF. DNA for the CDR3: TGCGCCAGCAGCTTAACAACGAACTCTGGAAACACCATATATTTT.

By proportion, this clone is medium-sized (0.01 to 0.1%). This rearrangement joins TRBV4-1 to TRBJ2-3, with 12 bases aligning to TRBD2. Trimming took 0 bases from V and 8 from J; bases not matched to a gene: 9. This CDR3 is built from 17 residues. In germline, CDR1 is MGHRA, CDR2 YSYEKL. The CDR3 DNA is TGCGCCAGCAGCCAAGATCATCAACTAGCGGGAGGTGGTACGCAGTATTTT. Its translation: CASSQDHQLAGGGTQYF.

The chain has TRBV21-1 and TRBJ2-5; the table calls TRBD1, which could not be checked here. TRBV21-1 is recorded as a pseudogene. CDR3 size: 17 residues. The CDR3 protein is CASSSLQGPFLLETQYF. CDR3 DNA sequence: TGTGCCAGCAGCAGTCTACAGGGGCCCTTTTTGTTAGAGACCCAGTACTTC.

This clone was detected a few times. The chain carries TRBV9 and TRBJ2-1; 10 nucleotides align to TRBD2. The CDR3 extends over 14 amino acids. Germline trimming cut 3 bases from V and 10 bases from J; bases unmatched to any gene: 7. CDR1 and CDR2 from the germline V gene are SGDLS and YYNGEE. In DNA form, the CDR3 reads TGTGCCAGCAGCGCAGCTAGCGGGAGAAGGGAGCAGTTCTTC. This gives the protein CASSAASGRREQFF.

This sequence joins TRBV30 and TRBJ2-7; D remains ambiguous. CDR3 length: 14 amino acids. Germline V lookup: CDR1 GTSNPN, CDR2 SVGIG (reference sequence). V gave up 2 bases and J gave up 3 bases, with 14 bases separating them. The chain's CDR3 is CAWSNGYRDYEQYF. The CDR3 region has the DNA TGTGCCTGGAGTAACGGGTATCGAGACTACGAGCAGTACTTC.

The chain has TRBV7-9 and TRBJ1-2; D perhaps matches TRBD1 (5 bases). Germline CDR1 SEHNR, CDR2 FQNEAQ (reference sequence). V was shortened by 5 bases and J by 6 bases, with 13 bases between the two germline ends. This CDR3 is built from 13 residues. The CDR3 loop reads CASSPPGLNGYTF. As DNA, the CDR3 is TGTGCCAGCAGCCCGCCGGGACTGAATGGCTACACCTTC.